This record looks at one T cell receptor beta chain sequence and its context. The sample comes from a study of technical replicates of blood from several donors. CDR1 is MNHEY and CDR2 is SVGAGI in the germline V gene. This CDR3 is 13 amino acids long. V lost 6 bases and J lost 2, with 8 bases in between. Repertoires were generated with immunoSEQ multiplex PCR, while TCRdb's copy carries only in-frame clones and drops some. This table has 60,000 to 70,000 clones, approximately 83% appearing once. The chain couples TRBV6-5 to TRBJ1-3; no firm D call. The sequence was obtained from a human donor in good health. Some clones in this sample may be carry-over from other donors' samples. Input material: PBMCs. DNA for the CDR3: TGTGCCAGCAGCACAGAAGCTGGAAACACCATATATTTT. Its translation is CASSTEAGNTIYF.